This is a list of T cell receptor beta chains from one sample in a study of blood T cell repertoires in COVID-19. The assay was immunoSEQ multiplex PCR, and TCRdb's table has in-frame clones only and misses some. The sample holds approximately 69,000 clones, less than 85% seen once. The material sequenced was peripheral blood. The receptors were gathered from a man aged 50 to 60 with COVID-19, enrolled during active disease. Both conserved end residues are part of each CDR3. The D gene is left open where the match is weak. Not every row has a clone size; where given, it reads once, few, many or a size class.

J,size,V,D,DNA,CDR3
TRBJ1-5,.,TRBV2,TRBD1,TGTGCCAGCAGTGAGAGGACAGGAGGATCTAGCAATCAGCCCCAGCATTTT,CASSERTGGSSNQPQHF
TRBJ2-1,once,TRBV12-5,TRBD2,TGTGCTAGTGGTTTGGGGACTAGCGGGGGGGTCTACAATGAGCAGTTCTTC,CASGLGTSGGVYNEQFF
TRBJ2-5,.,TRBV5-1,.,TGCGCCAGCAGCTTGGTACAAGAAGAGACCCAGTACTTC,CASSLVQEETQYF
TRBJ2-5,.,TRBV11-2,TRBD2,TGTGCCAGCAGCCCTAGCGGGGGGGATCAAGAGACCCAGTACTTC,CASSPSGGDQETQYF
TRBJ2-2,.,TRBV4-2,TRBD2,TGTGCCAGCAGCAGCGGGACGAACACCGGGGAGCTGTTTTTT,CASSSGTNTGELFF
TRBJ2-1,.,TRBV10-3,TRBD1,TGTGCCATCAGTGACATAAACAGGGGGCGCGGATCCTACAATGAGCAGTTCTTC,CAISDINRGRGSYNEQFF
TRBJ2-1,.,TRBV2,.,TGTGCCACCTCTAGTGGGGAGTACAATGAGCAGTTCTTC,CATSSGEYNEQFF
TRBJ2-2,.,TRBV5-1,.,TGCGCCAGCAGCCCTATTAAGAACACCGGGGAGCTGTTTTTT,CASSPIKNTGELFF
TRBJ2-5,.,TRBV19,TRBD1,TGTGCCAGTAGGACGACAGGGGTGAGTGCTGAGACCCAGTACTTC,CASRTTGVSAETQYF
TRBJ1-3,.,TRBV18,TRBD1,TGTGCCAGCTCTGAGGACAGGGGGCTTGGAAACACCATATATTTT,CASSEDRGLGNTIYF
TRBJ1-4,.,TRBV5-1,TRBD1,TGCGCCAGCAGAGAGAACAGGGGAACTAATGAAAAACTGTTTTTT,CASRENRGTNEKLFF
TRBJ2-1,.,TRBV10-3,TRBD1,TGTGCCATCAAGGGTGGGACAGAGTACAATGAGCAGTTCTTC,CAIKGGTEYNEQFF
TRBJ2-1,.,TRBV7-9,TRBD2,TGTGCCAGCAGCTTATTCCCTCCAATAGCGGGGGGGAACAATGAGCAGTTCTTC,CASSLFPPIAGGNNEQFF
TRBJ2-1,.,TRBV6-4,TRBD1,TGTGCCAGCAGTGACTCCCGGACAGGGGGTCATGAGCAGTTCTTC,CASSDSRTGGHEQFF
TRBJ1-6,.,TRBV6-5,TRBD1,TGTGCCAGCAGGGGGACAGGGCGGACACCCCTCCACTTT,CASRGTGRTPLHF
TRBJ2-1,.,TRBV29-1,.,TGCAGCGCCCCTAAATCTGAGAGGAATGAGCAGTTCTTC,CSAPKSERNEQFF
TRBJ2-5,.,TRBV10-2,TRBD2,TGCGCCAGCAGCACGACTAGCGGGGTCTATGAGACCCAGTACTTC,CASSTTSGVYETQYF
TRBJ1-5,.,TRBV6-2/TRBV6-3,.,TGTGCCAGCAGTTACGAGGGGGGGTATCAGCCCCAGCATTTT,CASSYEGGYQPQHF
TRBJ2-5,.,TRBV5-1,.,TGCGCCAGCAGCTTGGACATACCACGAGAGACCCAGTACTTC,CASSLDIPRETQYF
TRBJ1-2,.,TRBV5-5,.,TGTGCCAGCAGCCTGATGGACAGCTGGTATGGCTACACCTTC,CASSLMDSWYGYTF
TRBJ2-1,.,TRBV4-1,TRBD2,TGCGCCAGCAGCCAGCGACTAGCGGGGGGGGTGGATGAGCAGTTCTTC,CASSQRLAGGVDEQFF
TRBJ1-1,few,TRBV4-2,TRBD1,TGTGCCAGCAGCCTAGGGGGCCCCGGCACTGAAGCTTTCTTT,CASSLGGPGTEAFF
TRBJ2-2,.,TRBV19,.,TGTGCCAGTAGTACTCGCGAAACCGGGGAGCTGTTTTTT,CASSTRETGELFF
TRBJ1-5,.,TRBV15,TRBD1,TGTGCCACCAGCAGAGCGGAACAGGGGGTCCGTCAGCCCCAGCATTTT,CATSRAEQGVRQPQHF
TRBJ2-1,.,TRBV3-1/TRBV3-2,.,TGTGCCAGCAGCCAGAGGGGGTACGGTGGGCTTGAGCAGTTCTTC,CASSQRGYGGLEQFF
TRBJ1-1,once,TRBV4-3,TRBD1,TGCGCCAGCAGCCAGGTTCCCGGGACAGGGGACACTGAAGCTTTCTTT,CASSQVPGTGDTEAFF
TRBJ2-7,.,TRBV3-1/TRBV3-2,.,TGTGCCAGCAGCCAAGCCCAGACAGACTCCTACGAGCAGTACTTC,CASSQAQTDSYEQYF
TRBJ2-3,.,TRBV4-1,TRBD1,TGCGCCAGCAGCCAAGATGGTAGGGGACAGCCAGATACGCAGTATTTT,CASSQDGRGQPDTQYF
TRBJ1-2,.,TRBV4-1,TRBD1,TGCGCCAGCAGCCAAGACGCGACAGGGGTCTATGGCTACACCTTC,CASSQDATGVYGYTF
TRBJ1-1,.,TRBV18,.,TGTGCCAGCTCACCGAGGCCGGACACTGAAGCTTTCTTT,CASSPRPDTEAFF
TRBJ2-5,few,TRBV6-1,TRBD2,TGTGCCAGCAGTGAAGGAGCGGGAGGCTCCGGGACCCAGTACTTC,CASSEGAGGSGTQYF
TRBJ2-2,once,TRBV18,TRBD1,TGTGCCAGCTCACCTCGGGACAGGACAGACACCGGGGAGCTGTTTTTT,CASSPRDRTDTGELFF
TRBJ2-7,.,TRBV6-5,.,TGTGCCAGCAGTTACTCAGTAGACGGGGACTCCTACGAGCAGTACTTC,CASSYSVDGDSYEQYF
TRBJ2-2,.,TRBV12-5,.,TGTGCTAGTGCCTCGGGTCCGAACACCGGGGAGCTGTTTTTT,CASASGPNTGELFF
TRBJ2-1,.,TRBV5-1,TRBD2,TGCGCCAGCAGCCATACCCCGGGGGGTCGGGACAATGAGCAGTTCTTC,CASSHTPGGRDNEQFF
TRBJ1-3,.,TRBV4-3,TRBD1,TGCGCCAGCAGCCAACGACAGGGGGCGGGTGGAAACACCATATATTTT,CASSQRQGAGGNTIYF
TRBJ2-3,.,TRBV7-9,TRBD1,TGTGCCAGCAGCTTCCGGGACAGCCCAGGGGCAGATACGCAGTATTTT,CASSFRDSPGADTQYF
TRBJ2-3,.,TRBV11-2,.,TGTGCCAGCAGCAATCCAGGGCCAGATACGCAGTATTTT,CASSNPGPDTQYF
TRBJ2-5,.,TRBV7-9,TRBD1,TGTGCCAGCAAGGGACAGGGTATCGGGGAGACCCAGTACTTC,CASKGQGIGETQYF